The 28 T cell receptor beta chains listed next were all sequenced from one sample in a study of blood T cell repertoires in COVID-19. Only in-frame clones appear in the TCRdb table, and some are missing; sequencing was by immunoSEQ multiplex PCR. The sample lists about 270,000 clones, 82% occurring once. Sequencing was carried out using peripheral blood. These receptors were obtained from a young woman with acute or convalescent COVID-19.

This clone was picked up one time. This rearrangement joins TRBV6-5 to TRBJ1-1; the match to TRBD1 covers 7 bases. The junction had 6 bases not matched to a gene; V was cut back by 5 bases and J by 0 bases. The germline V gene encodes CDR1 MNHEY and CDR2 SVGAGI. The CDR3 length is 15 residues. Written as DNA, the CDR3 is TGTGCCAGCAGTAGCCCAAGGGGGCTGAACACTGAAGCTTTCTTT. The encoded protein is CASSSPRGLNTEAFF.

V and J are TRBV20-1 and TRBJ1-2, with unresolved D. The CDR3 is made up of 11 amino acids. V dropped 4 bases and J dropped 1 base, with 4 bases sitting between them. Germline CDR1 DFQATT, CDR2 SNEGSKA (reference sequence). The CDR3 coding sequence is TGCAGTGCTACGGGTAACTATGGCTACACCTTC. Protein product: CSATGNYGYTF.

CDR3 amino acids: CASSWQGYEQYF. CDR3 bases: TGTGCCAGCAGCTGGCAGGGTTACGAGCAGTACTTC. The chain couples TRBV5-6 to TRBJ2-7; perhaps TRBD1 as D (5 bases). V gave up 3 bases and J gave up 4 bases, with 8 bases separating them. The CDR3 totals 12 residues. Germline assignment: CDR1 SGHDT and CDR2 YYEEEE.

The chain has TRBV7-9 and TRBJ1-2; TRBD1 matches 7 bases. V shed 2 bases and J 4 bases; nucleotides not matched to a gene: 7. The CDR3 sequence is 15 residues long. Germline V lookup: CDR1 SEHNR, CDR2 FQNEAQ (reference sequence). CDR3 sequence (DNA): TGTGCCAGCAGCTTACTCAGTGAGGGGGCCTATGGCTACACCTTC. It yields the protein CASSLLSEGAYGYTF. Full variable domain (outside the CDR3, taken from reference TRBV7-9 and TRBJ1-2): DTGVSQNPRHKITKRGQNVTFRCDPISEHNRLYWYRQTLGQGPEFLTYFQNEAQLEKSRLLSDRFSAERPKGSFSTLEIQRTEQGDSAMYLCASSLLSEGAYGYTFGSGTRLTVV.

This chain links TRBV2 with TRBJ1-2, with D uncertain. Germline V CDR1 and CDR2: SNHLY, FYNNEI. V was shortened by 7 bases and J by 8 bases, with 20 bases between the two germline ends. This CDR3 comprises 14 residues. The CDR3: CASKVDYTPLGYTF. The CDR3 DNA sequence: TGTGCCAGCAAAGTAGACTACACTCCTCTGGGCTACACCTTC.

The chain uses TRBV5-1 and TRBJ1-1, with D hard to call. The CDR3 contains 13 residues. Germline values: CDR1 SGHRS, CDR2 YFSETQ. The V gene lost 6 bases and the J gene lost 1 base, with 10 bases spanning the gap. The DNA of the CDR3 is TGCGCCAGCAAGTGGGAGGGGAACACTGAAGCTTTCTTT. This encodes CASKWEGNTEAFF.

This clone appeared once. V usage is TRBV5-5 and J usage is TRBJ2-1; 10 nucleotides align to TRBD2. V was pared by 0 bases and J by 9 bases, with 9 bases of the junction left unmatched. Germline V gives CDR1 SGHKS, CDR2 YYEKEE (reference sequence). This CDR3 region has 16 residues. In nucleotides, the CDR3 is TGTGCCAGCAGCTTGGCGCCTAGCGGGAGAGCTAGTGAGCAGTTCTTC. It codes for CASSLAPSGRASEQFF.

This clone was picked up a small number of times. The J gene is TRBJ2-2, the V gene TRBV12-2; the D call in the table, TRBD1, was not verified against the DNA. TRBV12-2 is listed as a pseudogene. The CDR3 totals 16 residues. CDR3 residues: CASQRTGVDNTGELFF. The CDR3 DNA reads TGTGCAAGTCAAAGGACAGGGGTGGATAACACCGGGGAGCTGTTTTTT.

The J gene is TRBJ1-2, the V gene TRBV28; D might be TRBD1 (5 bases). V shed 1 base and J shed 4 bases, with 10 bases lying between them. Looked up from germline, CDR1 is MDHEN and CDR2 is SYDVKM. This CDR3 spans 14 amino acids. The CDR3 protein is CASSLSGMGYGYTF. In DNA, the CDR3 is TGTGCCAGCAGTTTATCAGGGATGGGCTATGGCTACACCTTC.

This chain links TRBV19 with TRBJ1-5; possibly TRBD1 for D (6 bases). CDR3 length: 16 residues. Trimming took off 6 bases at V and 2 bases at J, with 17 bases between the two ends. CDR1 is LNHDA, CDR2 SQIVND, per germline (reference sequence). The CDR3 nucleotides read TGTGCCAGTAGCCTGGGGGCGCAGGGTCGCAATCAGCCCCAGCATTTT. As protein: CASSLGAQGRNQPQHF.

The chain recombines TRBV4-2 with TRBJ2-3, with 9 bases matching TRBD1. Trimming took 4 bases from V and 10 from J; bases not matched to a gene: 3. This CDR3 is 12 amino acids long. Germline CDR1 and CDR2: LGHNA and YNFKEQ. CDR3 region: CASSPDRGSQYF. For the CDR3, the DNA is TGTGCCAGCAGCCCGGACAGGGGCTCGCAGTATTTT.

This chain joins TRBV5-1 and TRBJ1-3; TRBD1 matches 7 bases. CDR1 is SGHRS, CDR2 YFSETQ, per germline. This CDR3 region has 14 residues. The J segment lost 2 bases and the V segment lost 5 bases, leaving 4 bases of the junction unmatched. CDR3 in amino acids: CASRQGLAGNTIYF. As DNA, the CDR3 is TGCGCCAGCAGACAGGGGTTGGCTGGAAACACCATATATTTT.

The CDR3 loop is CSASNPGGNSLNSPLHF. Here the CDR3 DNA reads TGCAGTGCTAGTAATCCGGGGGGGAACAGCCTGAATTCACCCCTCCACTTT. This chain connects TRBV20-1 to TRBJ1-6; possible D gene TRBD1, 5 bases. Trimming cost V 3 bases and J 7 bases, with 22 bases left between them. CDR1 is DFQATT, CDR2 SNEGSKA, per germline (reference sequence). This CDR3 has 17 amino acids.

This clone was counted a single time. J is TRBJ1-1 and V is TRBV19; 7 nucleotides agree with TRBD1. The CDR3 has 17 amino acids. Trimming removed 6 bases from V and 3 bases from J; junction bases left unmatched: 16. Germline V gene sequence: CDR1 LNHDA, CDR2 SQIVND (reference sequence). CDR3 nucleotides: TGTGCCAGTAGGCAAAGGACAGGTTGGACGATGGACACTGAAGCTTTCTTT. As protein: CASRQRTGWTMDTEAFF.

The chain recombines TRBV27 with TRBJ2-7; D might be TRBD2 (6 bases). Trimming stripped 5 bases from V and 2 bases from J, with 10 bases between. CDR3 length: 13 amino acids. Germline CDR1 MNHEY, CDR2 SMNVEV (reference sequence). The CDR3, as DNA: TGTGCCAGCAGTCTGGTAGCGGCCTACGAGCAGTACTTC. Protein sequence: CASSLVAAYEQYF.

This clone was recorded a few times. This chain links TRBV6-2 or TRBV6-3 with TRBJ2-7, with 9 bases identical to TRBD1. V was pared by 2 bases and J by 2 bases, with 1 base of the junction left unmatched. The CDR3 sequence is 14 residues long. Per the germline V gene, CDR1 is MNHEY and CDR2 is SVGEGT. DNA for the CDR3: TGTGCCAGCAGTTACCGGACAGGGGCCTACGAGCAGTACTTC. Amino acid sequence: CASSYRTGAYEQYF.

In its sample, this clone was seen a few times. The chain carries TRBV29-1 and TRBJ2-7; D perhaps matches TRBD2 (6 bases). The germline CDR1 and CDR2 sequences are SQVTM and ANQGSEA. This CDR3 spans 14 amino acids. Trimming pared 1 base from V and 0 bases from J, leaving 10 bases between. CDR3 bases: TGCAGCGTTGAAGCGCCGGGAGCCTCCTACGAGCAGTACTTC. This encodes CSVEAPGASYEQYF.

The chain combines TRBV15 with TRBJ2-7; 9 positions match TRBD1. V was pared by 3 bases and J by 5 bases, with 2 bases of the junction left unmatched. Germline V CDR1 and CDR2: LNHNV, YYDKDF (reference sequence). This CDR3 is 13 amino acids long. For the CDR3, the DNA is TGTGCCACCAGCAGGGACAGGGGACACGAGCAGTACTTC. Translating it yields CATSRDRGHEQYF.

The chain couples TRBV12-5 to TRBJ1-2, with 8 bases lining up with TRBD1. Germline V gives CDR1 LGHNT, CDR2 FRNRAP. CDR3 size: 16 residues. V lost 2 bases to trimming and J lost 4 bases; unmatched junction nucleotides: 9. CDR3 DNA sequence: TGTGCTAGTGGTTTGAATCCGGGACAGGAGGGCTATGGCTACACCTTC. Translating it yields CASGLNPGQEGYGYTF.

The chain links TRBV5-1 to TRBJ1-2, with D possibly being TRBD1 (6 bases). Germline CDR1 reads SGHRS; CDR2 reads YFSETQ. With 2 bases removed from V and 6 bases from J, the gap between germline ends came to 14 bases. The CDR3 is made up of 14 amino acids. The CDR3 sequence is CASSFGTKAHGYTF. The CDR3 DNA reads TGCGCCAGCAGCTTCGGGACAAAGGCCCATGGCTACACCTTC.

The genes are TRBV28 and TRBJ2-3; 8 bases are a match to TRBD2. The CDR3 runs to 15 residues. V was pared by 6 bases and J by 3 bases, with 8 bases of the junction left unmatched. Germline V gives CDR1 MDHEN, CDR2 SYDVKM. CDR3 nucleotides: TGTGCCAGCAGCCCCCAGGTAGCGGGAACAGATACGCAGTATTTT. Its translation: CASSPQVAGTDTQYF.

V usage is TRBV30 and J usage is TRBJ2-7; perhaps TRBD1 as D (6 bases). The germline V gene encodes CDR1 GTSNPN and CDR2 SVGIG (reference sequence). Trimming cost V 3 bases and J 5 bases, with 11 bases left between them. The CDR3 extends over 12 amino acids. CDR3 sequence (DNA): TGTGCCTGGAGACAGGGAATCCACGAGCAGTACTTC. It codes for CAWRQGIHEQYF.

Relative to its sample, this clone is medium-sized. CDR3 nucleotides: TGTGCCATCAGTGGTTCATGGGGGACAGGGGACGAGCAGTACTTC. It codes for CAISGSWGTGDEQYF. The gene calls are TRBV10-3 and TRBJ2-7; 10 bases match TRBD1. Germline V gene sequence: CDR1 ENHRY, CDR2 SYGVKD. With V trimmed by 4 bases and J by 5 bases, 8 bases remained unmatched. The CDR3 totals 15 residues.

The rearrangement joins TRBV2 to TRBJ2-7; D possibly corresponds to TRBD1 (5 bases). Trimming pared 4 bases from V and 2 bases from J, leaving 6 bases between. This CDR3 has 12 residues. The germline CDR1 and CDR2 sequences are SNHLY and FYNNEI. The CDR3 coding sequence is TGTGCCAGCAGTGCACAGGCCTACGAGCAGTACTTC. Amino acids: CASSAQAYEQYF.

This chain joins TRBV4-3 and TRBJ2-1, with 7 nucleotides matching TRBD2. The CDR3 length is 17 residues. Germline CDR1 and CDR2: LGHNA and YSLEER. With V trimmed by 0 bases and J by 4 bases, 9 bases remained unmatched. CDR3 loop: CASSQDVLAVGYNEQFF. As DNA, the CDR3 is TGCGCCAGCAGCCAAGATGTCCTAGCGGTGGGTTACAATGAGCAGTTCTTC.

A note on this clone: Other nucleotide sequences from this sample produce the same CDR3. This chain uses TRBV10-3 with TRBJ1-5, with 10 bases lining up with TRBD1. CDR1 and CDR2 (germline): ENHRY, SYGVKD. CDR3 length: 15 amino acids. V shed 3 bases, J shed 2 bases, and the junction held 1 base outside the gene matches. The CDR3 nucleotides read TGTGCCATCAGTGATGGACAGGGGGGCAATCAGCCCCAGCATTTT. This translates into CAISDGQGGNQPQHF.

The chain couples TRBV5-1 to TRBJ1-5; no clear D gene. The CDR3 has 14 amino acids. Germline CDR1 reads SGHRS; CDR2 reads YFSETQ. V was pared by 4 bases and J by 5 bases, with 13 bases between. CDR3 coding DNA: TGCGCCAGCAGCGCAGAGGGCGGTCATCAGCCCCAGCATTTT. This gives the protein CASSAEGGHQPQHF.

About this clone itself: Other DNA sequences in the same sample also yield this CDR3. V usage is TRBV12-3 or TRBV12-4 and J usage is TRBJ1-2, with D possibly being TRBD1 (6 bases). The CDR3 extends over 12 amino acids. V was cut by 6 bases and J by 4 bases, with 9 bases left in between. The CDR3 bases are TGTGCCAGCAGCAGGACAGTCTATGGCTACACCTTC. This sequence encodes CASSRTVYGYTF.